This TCR beta chain was observed in a study of blood T cell repertoires in COVID-19 (dated by TCRdb to about 2020). For context, the study as a whole: Samples from collaborators originated in the United States, Italy and Spain and spanned both the acute and convalescent phases of COVID-19. The samples were drawn from two sources: the first 160 participants of the ongoing ImmuneRACE study, and over 950 subjects contributed by 6 global collaborators. Where available, HLA class I and class II types were taken from metadata supplied by the sample provider and were not determined by assay-based typing. The repertoires were released in a freely available public database intended as a resource for research on the immune response to SARS-CoV-2. Subjects who had been exposed to COVID-19, were actively infected with it, or had recovered from it provided the deeply sampled blood TCRbeta repertoires that made up the dataset. The sample metadata nearly always contained a de-identified subject ID, COVID-19 status, age in years and sex. The material from the prospective study consisted of cDNA or gDNA derived from T cells, B-cell-depleted T cells, or PBMCs.

Collaborating institutions collected whole blood in K2EDTA tubes following their own protocols. Collaborator samples were shipped for TCRbeta analysis as frozen whole blood, isolated PBMCs, or DNA extracted from either sample type. Note on this clone: What antigen it recognizes has not been identified. Qualities for individual bases were not recorded, and no much larger clone is one base off.

TCRbeta CDR3 regions were amplified from genomic DNA using the immunoSEQ Assay, a bias-controlled multiplex PCR. For the original study's pipeline: Within the assay, amplification of reference gene primers was used to estimate how many nucleated cells each sample contained. Sequence reads were collapsed and filtered to measure the absolute abundance of every unique TCRbeta CDR3 rearrangement. Productive Simpson clonality was computed per sample as the square root of Simpson's diversity index over productive rearrangements. Held by TCRdb, this immuneACCESS table contains in-frame sequences only and omits some clones. Under half of the omission traces to an unresolved V gene where checked; the cause of the rest is unknown. That table supplies the V and J calls and clone size; D and trimming were determined from the DNA. The sample table lists about 230,000 clones, around four fifths of them with a count of one. The ten largest clones capture 2% to 3% of the sample.

What the research found in general, with its limitations: Clinical and demographic metadata were provided uncurated, with the amount varying by source and participant.

Spanning cysteine to phenylalanine, the CDR3 consists of 13 amino acids. Only the CDR3 DNA stays, 39 bases, in frame from base 1. V lost 5 bases and J lost 7 bases; the stretch between them is 14 bases long. Looking up the germline V gene (reference sequence) yields CDR1 SEHNR and CDR2 FQNEAQ. Specimen: peripheral blood. The sequence was collected from a woman between 65 and 79 years old with active or convalescent COVID-19. Recombination connected TRBV7-9 to TRBJ1-2; TRBD1 is a weak D gene call, 5 bases matching. The DNA sequence is given as TGTGCCAGCAGCGGGGGAGGGCCTGCTGGCTACACCTTC. The encoded protein is CASSGGGPAGYTF.